A single sample gave rise to the 20 T cell receptor beta chains below, sequenced in a study of T cell responses to AZD1222 COVID-19 vaccine. The protocol was immunoSEQ multiplex PCR, while the TCRdb copy is restricted to in-frame clones and leaves out a portion. The table shows 170,000 or so clones, with around 90% occurring only once. Sequences were derived from peripheral blood, sampled on day 0 of AZD1222 vaccination. The origin of the receptors is an adult in good health.

This clone was observed once. This chain uses TRBV10-3 with TRBJ1-2; no reliable D call. The V and J ends lost 2 bases and 8 bases respectively, with 15 bases between them. CDR1 is ENHRY and CDR2 is SYGVKD in the germline V gene. The CDR3 has 14 residues. CDR3 loop: CAISEPLIVGGYTF. The CDR3, as DNA: TGTGCCATCAGTGAGCCGCTGATCGTGGGGGGCTACACCTTC.

This sequence joins TRBV9 and TRBJ2-7, with D possibly matching TRBD2 (6 bases). This CDR3 spans 16 amino acids. The germline V gene encodes CDR1 SGDLS and CDR2 YYNGEE. V lost 0 bases and J lost 0, with 13 bases in between. CDR3 sequence (DNA): TGTGCCAGCAGCGTAGGGCGGGATGTTAGCTCCTACGAGCAGTACTTC. It translates to CASSVGRDVSSYEQYF.

The chain uses TRBV14 and TRBJ1-4; D is unclear. The V gene lost 0 bases and the J gene lost 4 bases, with 9 bases spanning the gap. The CDR3 length is 15 residues. Germline V gene data show CDR1 as SGHDN and CDR2 as FVKESK. This CDR3 is CASSQDSRINEKLFF. The CDR3 nucleotides read TGTGCCAGCAGCCAAGATTCCCGGATTAATGAAAAACTGTTTTTT.

The V and J genes are TRBV7-3 and TRBJ1-1; 8 nucleotides line up with TRBD1. In germline, CDR1 is SGHTA, CDR2 FQGTGA. V dropped 5 bases and J dropped 5; count of bases not matched to a gene: 7. The CDR3 has 14 residues. CDR3 sequence (DNA): TGTGCCAGCAGCCAAGGACAGGGCGGGACTGAAGCTTTCTTT. Translating it yields CASSQGQGGTEAFF. The whole variable domain, remainder taken from reference TRBV7-3 and TRBJ1-1, is GAGVSQTPSNKVTEKGKYVELRCDPISGHTALYWYRQSLGQGPEFLIYFQGTGAADDSGLPNDRFFAVRPEGSVSTLKIQRTERGDSAVYLCASSQGQGGTEAFFGQGTRLTVV.

V gene TRBV5-4 combines with J gene TRBJ2-7; D ambiguous. The germline V gene encodes CDR1 SGHNT and CDR2 YYREEE (reference sequence). With 7 bases removed from V and 2 bases from J, the gap between germline ends came to 16 bases. The length of the CDR3 is 14 residues. The CDR3 DNA is TGTGCCAGCTCTCGACTCCAGCAACCCTACGAGCAGTACTTC. Protein sequence: CASSRLQQPYEQYF.

V usage is TRBV5-1 and J usage is TRBJ2-1, with D uncertain. Germline CDR1 and CDR2: SGHRS and YFSETQ. Trimming took off 4 bases at V and 0 bases at J, with 8 bases between the two ends. The CDR3 spans 14 residues. The CDR3 spells CASSPPNSYNEQFF. CDR3 DNA sequence: TGCGCCAGCAGCCCCCCCAACTCCTACAATGAGCAGTTCTTC.

V and J are TRBV7-2 and TRBJ2-7; 10 bases align to TRBD2. Germline assignment: CDR1 SGHTA and CDR2 FQGNSA. V trimming: 1 base; J trimming: 10 bases; junction bases outside the gene matches: 7. The CDR3 contains 14 residues. Here the CDR3 reads CASSLGPSGSYQYF. The CDR3 DNA is TGTGCCAGCAGCTTAGGCCCTAGCGGGAGTTATCAGTACTTC.

The V and J genes are TRBV2 and TRBJ1-3; no firm D call. The CDR3 has 13 amino acids. Germline lookup yields CDR1 SNHLY and CDR2 FYNNEI. V was trimmed by 6 bases and J by 8 bases, leaving 14 bases between them. The CDR3: CASSVTGADTIYF. CDR3 DNA sequence: TGTGCCAGCAGCGTCACCGGAGCTGACACCATATATTTT.

CDR3 sequence (DNA): TGTGCCAGCTCAGTCGGACAGGGGTGGAAGCCCCAGCATTTT. It yields the protein CASSVGQGWKPQHF. V is TRBV18 and J is TRBJ1-5; 9 bases are a match to TRBD1. With V trimmed by 5 bases and J by 8 bases, 7 bases remained unmatched. The length of the CDR3 is 14 residues. Germline lookup yields CDR1 KGHSH and CDR2 LQKENI.

J is TRBJ1-5 and V is TRBV19, with 7 bases matching TRBD1. Germline CDR1 reads LNHDA; CDR2 reads SQIVND (reference sequence). V was clipped by 5 bases and J by 1 base; unmatched bases: 5. The CDR3 covers 15 residues. Here the CDR3 DNA reads TGTGCCAGTAGTCCGGACAGGTTCAGCAATCAGCCCCAGCATTTT. Residues: CASSPDRFSNQPQHF.

The chain has TRBV19 and TRBJ2-7; D call uncertain. The CDR3 is 12 amino acids. Trimming took 3 bases from V and 4 from J, leaving 7 bases between them. Germline-derived CDR1 and CDR2 are LNHDA and SQIVND (reference sequence). The CDR3 DNA sequence: TGTGCCAGTAGTATGGACCTTTACGAGCAGTACTTC. This sequence encodes CASSMDLYEQYF.

The chain uses TRBV25-1 and TRBJ2-7, with 8 bases that match TRBD2. V was pared by 2 bases and J by 5 bases, with 8 bases of the junction left unmatched. The CDR3 spans 15 residues. Germline V gene sequence: CDR1 MGHDK, CDR2 SYGVNS. The CDR3 DNA follows: TGTGCCAGCAGTGAAATGACAGCGGGAGTAGACGAGCAGTACTTC. Its protein is CASSEMTAGVDEQYF.

The V gene is TRBV18, the J gene TRBJ2-5, with D uncertain. CDR3 length: 14 amino acids. Trimming shortened V by 3 bases and J by 4 bases, and 12 bases separated the two germline ends. Germline assignment: CDR1 KGHSH and CDR2 LQKENI. CDR3 in DNA: TGTGCCAGCTCACCGAGGAACCTGGGAGAGACCCAGTACTTC. As protein: CASSPRNLGETQYF.

The chain joins TRBV3-1 (or the pseudogene TRBV3-2) to TRBJ2-4; D might be TRBD1 (6 bases). The V and J ends lost 1 base and 6 bases respectively, with 13 bases between them. This CDR3 spans 15 amino acids. Germline-derived CDR1 and CDR2 are LGHDT and YNNKEL (reference sequence). CDR3 nucleotides: TGTGCCAGCAGCCAAGGGGCAGGGGCAATAAACATTCAGTACTTC. It yields the protein CASSQGAGAINIQYF.

V is TRBV29-1 and J is TRBJ1-3; D remains ambiguous. CDR1 is SQVTM, CDR2 ANQGSEA, per germline. CDR3 length: 13 amino acids. Between the trimmed V and J ends, which lost 4 bases and 0 bases, there was a span of 7 bases. DNA for the CDR3: TGCAGCGTTGGGTCCTCCTCTGGAAACACCATATATTTT. This translates into CSVGSSSGNTIYF.

The CDR3 region is CATSRSPTGRNSNQPQHF. CDR3 bases: TGTGCCACCAGCAGATCCCCGACAGGGAGAAATAGCAATCAGCCCCAGCATTTT. The J gene is TRBJ1-5, the V gene TRBV15, with 7 nucleotides matching TRBD1. CDR1 and CDR2 (germline): LNHNV, YYDKDF (reference sequence). J was trimmed by 0 bases and V by 2 bases; bases with no gene match: 10. This CDR3 contains 18 residues.

This clone came up once. The gene calls are TRBV7-9 and TRBJ1-6; D is ambiguous. The CDR3 covers 13 residues. Germline values: CDR1 SEHNR, CDR2 FQNEAQ (reference sequence). V lost 4 bases to trimming and J lost 8 bases, with 9 bases between them. The CDR3 DNA sequence: TGTGCCAGCAGCTCCCATGGGGATTCACCCCTCCACTTT. Protein: CASSSHGDSPLHF.

This rearrangement joins TRBV7-2 to TRBJ2-4; 12 bases map to TRBD2. Germline CDR1 is SGHTA and CDR2 is FQGNSA. CDR3 length equals 18 residues. Trimming cost V 3 bases and J 8 bases; bases outside gene matches: 14. CDR3: CASSFGPRLAGVVYIQYF. The CDR3 nucleotides are TGTGCCAGCAGCTTCGGACCCCGACTAGCGGGAGTGGTGTACATTCAGTACTTC.

V usage is TRBV7-3 and J usage is TRBJ2-7; 9 positions match TRBD1. CDR3 size: 15 residues. Germline V lookup: CDR1 SGHTA, CDR2 FQGTGA. V lost 3 bases and J lost 3; bases outside the gene matches: 6. CDR3 protein: CASSFDRGFIYEQYF. In DNA, the CDR3 is TGTGCCAGCAGCTTCGACAGGGGGTTTATCTACGAGCAGTACTTC.

The chain combines TRBV5-4 with TRBJ2-7, with 12 bases that match TRBD2. Unmatched junction bases numbered 8, after V lost 4 bases and J lost 3 bases. Germline CDR1 reads SGHNT; CDR2 reads YYREEE (reference sequence). The CDR3 loop spans 16 amino acids. This CDR3 reads CASSLRPGLAGYEQYF. The CDR3 DNA follows: TGTGCCAGCAGCCTAAGGCCGGGACTAGCGGGCTACGAGCAGTACTTC.